The sequence of this T cell receptor (beta chain) was determined in a study of blood T cell repertoires in COVID-19. Participants, about 18 to 90 years old, spanned about 26 US areas. Participants reported their clinical history, and cohort assignment relied on those reports. Repertoires were generated with immunoSEQ multiplex PCR, while TCRdb's copy carries only in-frame clones and drops some. Here the sample spans under 200,000 clones, 82% being singletons. The CDR3 consists of 12 residues. The germline V gene has CDR1 ENHRY and CDR2 SYGVKD. The V gene lost 5 bases and the J gene lost 5 bases, with 10 bases spanning the gap.

This receptor was obtained from a woman between 55 and 75 years old with acute COVID-19. The V and J genes are TRBV10-3 and TRBJ2-7; D may be TRBD2 (6 bases). Sequencing input: PBMCs or T cells enriched from blood (not recorded which). This chain's CDR3 is CAISRRGHEQYV. The CDR3, as DNA: TGTGCCATCAGTAGGAGGGGACACGAGCAGTACGTC.